A selection of T cell receptor beta chains follows, all from one sample in a study of cytomegalovirus exposure and HLA in healthy donors. The assay was immunoSEQ multiplex PCR, and TCRdb's table has in-frame clones only and misses some. The top ten clones hold 0.5% to 0.65% of a sample with 90,000 to 95,000 clones, around three quarters of them seen once. Sequencing input: PBMCs. All receptors come from a man aged 25 to 45 in good health and CMV-seronegative. The conserved cysteine and the conserved F or W are not part of the CDR3 here. Fields, in order: clone size, V gene, J gene, CDR3 protein. Not every row has a clone size; where given, it reads once, few, many or a size class.

clone size: NA; V gene: TRBV7-3; J gene: TRBJ1-6; CDR3 protein: ASSQDRDYNSPLH
clone size: NA; V gene: TRBV6-1; J gene: TRBJ1-5; CDR3 protein: ASITQTYSNQPQH
clone size: NA; V gene: TRBV2; J gene: TRBJ2-7; CDR3 protein: ASRKTGASEQY
clone size: NA; V gene: TRBV7-2; J gene: TRBJ1-6; CDR3 protein: ASSFDGQGRNSPLH
clone size: NA; V gene: TRBV4-1; J gene: TRBJ2-3; CDR3 protein: ASSQDGAGGVADTQY
clone size: NA; V gene: TRBV2; J gene: TRBJ1-5; CDR3 protein: ASRMDSYSNQPQH
clone size: few; V gene: TRBV10-3; J gene: TRBJ2-1; CDR3 protein: AISAQGNEQF
clone size: few; V gene: TRBV6-5; J gene: TRBJ1-6; CDR3 protein: ASSRDTHYNSPLH
clone size: NA; V gene: TRBV2; J gene: TRBJ1-2; CDR3 protein: ASIRDRDRVYGYT
clone size: NA; V gene: TRBV7-3; J gene: TRBJ2-3; CDR3 protein: ASSPAAVLGDTQY
clone size: NA; V gene: TRBV18; J gene: TRBJ1-4; CDR3 protein: ASSRGQGGTNEKLF
clone size: NA; V gene: TRBV18; J gene: TRBJ2-1; CDR3 protein: ASSLGTIFTPYNEQF
clone size: NA; V gene: TRBV5-1; J gene: TRBJ2-5; CDR3 protein: ASSLNTGGGETQY
clone size: NA; V gene: TRBV6-5; J gene: TRBJ1-3; CDR3 protein: ASSYSGTGSGNTIY
clone size: few; V gene: TRBV6-5; J gene: TRBJ1-1; CDR3 protein: ASSGTDRYTEAF
clone size: NA; V gene: TRBV10-3; J gene: TRBJ1-1; CDR3 protein: AISESEFEAF
clone size: NA; V gene: TRBV18; J gene: TRBJ2-4; CDR3 protein: ASSPPSLAKNIQY
clone size: NA; V gene: TRBV11-2; J gene: TRBJ2-1; CDR3 protein: ASRPRGQKNNEQF
clone size: NA; V gene: TRBV6-5; J gene: TRBJ2-1; CDR3 protein: ASRRDRVSYNEQF
clone size: few; V gene: TRBV7-9; J gene: TRBJ1-5; CDR3 protein: ASSLGTSVDQPQH